This T cell receptor beta chain was identified during a study of shared clonotypes between healthy human individuals. Study-wide findings and caveats: Clonotypes shared by all four donors outscored non-shared clonotypes in generation probability. Sharing of clonotypes among donors was expected to vary with sequencing depth.

Splitting of CD4+ cells produced CD45RA+ naive and CD45RA-negative memory subsets. Execution of the assay was at deep level. Some clones are missing from TCRdb's copy, which holds only in-frame ones; the method was immunoSEQ multiplex PCR. Among approximately 2.5 million clones listed, approximately 94% were seen once. Concerning this clone itself: Antigen: not known.

Sequencing used naive CD4+ T cells from PBMCs. Subset here: CD45RA+ positively selected. The source of this sequence is a man between 18 and 29 years old in good health. Some clones in this sample may be carry-over from other donors' samples.

Written as DNA, the CDR3 is TGTGCCAGCAGCTCGCGACCGACAGATACGCAGTATTTT. Its translation: CASSSRPTDTQYF. The chain links TRBV7-9 to TRBJ2-3; D not certain. The CDR3 extends over 13 amino acids. The germline CDR1 and CDR2 sequences are SEHNR and FQNEAQ (reference sequence). Trimming took 4 bases from V and 3 from J, leaving 8 bases between them. Full variable domain (missing parts from reference TRBV7-9 and TRBJ2-3): DTGVSQNPRHKITKRGQNVTFRCDPISEHNRLYWYRQTLGQGPEFLTYFQNEAQLEKSRLLSDRFSAERPKGSFSTLEIQRTEQGDSAMYLCASSSRPTDTQYFGPGTRLTVL.